Shown below are 27 T cell receptor beta chains from a single sample sequenced in a study of vaccination and CD4 T cells after COVID-19 (dated by TCRdb to 2022 to 2024). According to the study, the label for this sample's treatment or condition signals: 10-day PBMC culture with coronavirus spike peptide pools or control peptides (ViraFEST assay). Library preparation was by PCR. This sample was sequenced with an Illumina iSeq 100. DNA from cultured CD4+ T cells was subjected to TCR sequencing with the Oncomine TCR Beta short-read assay at the Johns Hopkins FTIC core. The public reads were reprocessed in TCRdb via fastp at Q25 and MiXCR, keeping in-frame beta chains. One record per CDR3 amino acid sequence lists the most common genes and DNA. The sample data list some 21,000 distinct CDR3 sequences, and 50% of these were observed just once. Roughly 9% of the sample belongs to the ten largest clones.

These receptors have no identified antigens. The sample was CD4+ T cells from blood, cultured in vitro. These receptors originate from a human donor who had recovered from COVID-19.

The CDR3 nucleotides read TGTGCCAGCAGCTTAGAGATCGGCAGGAACACCGGGGAGCTGTTTTTT. The encoded protein is CASSLEIGRNTGELFF. V is TRBV11-2 and J is TRBJ2-2; D gene ambiguous. The CDR3 is 16 amino acids. Germline assignment: CDR1 SGHAT and CDR2 FQNNGV. Trimming stripped 0 bases from V and 1 base from J, with 9 bases between.

J is TRBJ2-3 and V is TRBV7-3; no definite D call. The length of the CDR3 is 13 residues. Germline V gene sequence: CDR1 SGHTA, CDR2 FQGTGA. Trimming removed 4 bases from V and 0 bases from J, with 5 bases in between. The CDR3 DNA is TGTGCCAGCAGCTACTCTAGCACAGATACGCAGTATTTT. It specifies CASSYSSTDTQYF.

V usage is TRBV4-1 and J usage is TRBJ1-2; the D is unclear. The length of the CDR3 is 13 residues. Germline V lookup: CDR1 MGHRA, CDR2 YSYEKL. V gave up 4 bases and J gave up 6 bases, with 12 bases separating them. CDR3 sequence reads: CASSPLLGDGYTF. The CDR3 coding sequence is TGCGCCAGCAGCCCCCTCCTGGGCGATGGCTACACCTTC.

The V gene is TRBV30, the J gene TRBJ1-1; D remains unclear. This CDR3 has 10 residues. From germline, CDR1 is GTSNPN and CDR2 SVGIG (reference sequence). Trimming removed 5 bases from V and 6 bases from J, with 7 bases in between. The CDR3 coding sequence is TGTGCCTGGGGGAGGGCTGAAGCTTTCTTT. Encoded protein: CAWGRAEAFF.

The V call is TRBV20-1, the J call TRBJ2-3; D remains unclear. The CDR3 loop spans 12 amino acids. CDR1 and CDR2 from the germline V gene are DFQATT and SNEGSKA (reference sequence). V lost 5 bases to trimming and J lost 9 bases, with 15 bases between them. As DNA, the CDR3 is TGCAGTGCTCCAGCACCCATGGGGACGCAGTATTTT. It is translated as CSAPAPMGTQYF.

There are a few counts of this clonotype. The chain uses TRBV7-3 and TRBJ2-5; D is unresolved. The CDR3 runs to 13 residues. Trimming took off 2 bases at V and 2 bases at J, with 6 bases between the two ends. Germline-derived CDR1 and CDR2 are SGHTA and FQGTGA. This CDR3 is CASSLSVQETQYF. CDR3 nucleotides: TGTGCCAGCAGCTTATCGGTGCAAGAGACCCAGTACTTC.

The chain uses TRBV6-1 and TRBJ2-3, with D unclear. The germline V gene encodes CDR1 MNHNS and CDR2 SASEGT. This CDR3 spans 14 amino acids. The V gene lost 3 bases and the J gene lost 2 bases, with 9 bases spanning the gap. The CDR3 bases are TGTGCCAGCAGTGAGATGGCCTCCACAGATACGCAGTATTTT. Amino acids: CASSEMASTDTQYF.

The rearrangement uses TRBV5-6 and TRBJ1-6; 7 bases align to TRBD1. This CDR3 has 14 residues. From germline, CDR1 is SGHDT and CDR2 YYEEEE. V dropped 4 bases and J dropped 8; count of bases not matched to a gene: 6. DNA of the CDR3: TGTGCCAGCAGCATTAGGGGGCAAGATTCACCCCTCCACTTT. Translating it yields CASSIRGQDSPLHF.

The rearrangement uses TRBV7-9 and TRBJ2-7; 8 nucleotides align to TRBD1. Germline V gene data show CDR1 as SEHNR and CDR2 as FQNEAQ (reference sequence). This CDR3 contains 14 residues. The V gene end was trimmed by 1 base and the J gene end by 4 bases; junction bases not matched to a gene: 3. CDR3 in amino acids: CASSLGTGPYEQYF. CDR3 nucleotide sequence: TGTGCCAGCAGCTTAGGGACAGGGCCATACGAGCAGTACTTC. Looking up the rest from reference TRBV7-9 and TRBJ2-7 gives the full variable domain: DTGVSQNPRHKITKRGQNVTFRCDPISEHNRLYWYRQTLGQGPEFLTYFQNEAQLEKSRLLSDRFSAERPKGSFSTLEIQRTEQGDSAMYLCASSLGTGPYEQYFGPGTRLTVT.

The genes are TRBV7-2 and TRBJ1-1; 8 bases agree with TRBD1. Trimming cost V 5 bases and J 8 bases; bases outside gene matches: 10. Germline V lookup: CDR1 SGHTA, CDR2 FQGNSA. The CDR3 length is 14 residues. The CDR3 loop is CASSEQQGGSEAFF. The CDR3 bases are TGTGCCAGCAGCGAACAACAGGGGGGGTCGGAAGCTTTCTTT.

This sequence joins TRBV6-5 and TRBJ1-5; weak D call: TRBD1 (6 bases). The germline V gene has CDR1 MNHEY and CDR2 SVGAGI. The V gene lost 4 bases and the J gene lost 7 bases, with 14 bases spanning the gap. This CDR3 has 14 residues. CDR3 amino acids: CASSSGVFSQPQHF. CDR3 coding DNA: TGTGCCAGCAGTTCAGGGGTTTTCAGCCAGCCCCAGCATTTT.

The genes are TRBV7-2 and TRBJ1-2, with D possibly matching TRBD1 (5 bases). The CDR3 extends over 14 amino acids. From germline, CDR1 is SGHTA and CDR2 FQGNSA. Trimming removed 10 bases from V and 0 bases from J, with 15 bases in between. The chain's CDR3 is CAITSPGSNYGYTF. The CDR3 bases are TGTGCCATCACGAGCCCAGGGTCTAACTATGGCTACACCTTC.

This rearrangement joins TRBV5-4 to TRBJ1-1; no clear D. V was cut by 0 bases and J by 1 base, with 4 bases left in between. The CDR3 totals 13 residues. The germline V gene encodes CDR1 SGHNT and CDR2 YYREEE (reference sequence). CDR3 amino acids: CASSLDTNTEAFF. CDR3 DNA: TGTGCCAGCAGCTTGGACACGAACACTGAAGCTTTCTTT.

The V and J genes are TRBV30 and TRBJ1-1; 8 positions match TRBD1. Trimming at V came to 5 bases and at J to 0 bases, leaving 2 bases not matched to a gene. Germline CDR1 GTSNPN, CDR2 SVGIG (reference sequence). The CDR3 has 13 residues. CDR3 nucleotides: TGTGCCTGGTGGACAGGGATGAACACTGAAGCTTTCTTT. Translated, it gives CAWWTGMNTEAFF.

This clonotype was found a few times. The chain carries TRBV6-5 and TRBJ1-1, with TRBD1 as a possible D gene (6 bases). This CDR3 is 17 amino acids long. With 0 bases removed from V and 0 bases from J, the gap between germline ends came to 14 bases. Germline-derived CDR1 and CDR2 are MNHEY and SVGAGI. DNA of the CDR3: TGTGCCAGCAGTTACTCGGGGGCCACAGGGATGAACACTGAAGCTTTCTTT. Protein product: CASSYSGATGMNTEAFF.

This clonotype was seen a handful of times. As DNA, the CDR3 is TGCAGTGCTACCAGTTGGGACAGGGTTGGAAACACCATATATTTT. Translating gives CSATSWDRVGNTIYF. The chain joins TRBV20-1 to TRBJ1-3; 9 bases match TRBD1. CDR1 and CDR2 from the germline V gene are DFQATT and SNEGSKA (reference sequence). Trimming took 4 bases from V and 3 from J; bases not matched to a gene: 7. This CDR3 is 15 amino acids long.

The V and J genes are TRBV20-1 and TRBJ1-5; no definite D call. Trimming shortened V by 3 bases and J by 4 bases, and 10 bases separated the two germline ends. The CDR3 spans 13 residues. Germline V gene lookup returns CDR1 DFQATT and CDR2 SNEGSKA (reference sequence). The CDR3 loop is CSASQGQNQPQHF. CDR3 DNA sequence: TGCAGTGCTAGTCAAGGGCAGAATCAGCCCCAGCATTTT.

Only a few counts were recorded for this clonotype. This chain uses TRBV7-7 with TRBJ2-2; 10 nucleotides agree with TRBD2. Germline CDR1 is SSHAT and CDR2 is FNYEAQ (reference sequence). The CDR3 loop spans 15 amino acids. Trimming removed 1 base from V and 4 bases from J; junction bases left unmatched: 0. The chain's CDR3 is CASSLGLAGTGELFF. The CDR3 DNA reads as TGTGCCAGCAGCTTAGGACTAGCGGGCACCGGGGAGCTGTTTTTT.

The gene calls are TRBV27 and TRBJ1-1, with TRBD1 matching over 8 bases. This CDR3 has 15 amino acids. Germline assignment: CDR1 MNHEY and CDR2 SMNVEV (reference sequence). V was pared by 5 bases and J by 4 bases, with 9 bases of the junction left unmatched. The CDR3 DNA follows: TGTGCCAGCAGTACCAACGACAGGGGTGGCACTGAAGCTTTCTTT. As protein: CASSTNDRGGTEAFF.

This clonotype has more than one count but fewer than ten. CDR3 DNA sequence: TGCGCCAGCGTCGGAAAAAGAGAGACCCAGTACTTC. It encodes CASVGKRETQYF. The chain combines TRBV10-1 with TRBJ2-5; the D is unclear. The CDR3 spans 12 residues. Germline CDR1 is WNHNN and CDR2 is SYGVQD (reference sequence). Trimming removed 8 bases at V and 4 bases at J, with 11 bases between.

The V gene is TRBV20-1, the J gene TRBJ1-1; TRBD1 agrees at 8 bases. The V gene end was trimmed by 0 bases and the J gene end by 0 bases; junction bases not matched to a gene: 12. The CDR3 is made up of 18 amino acids. CDR1 and CDR2 from the germline V gene are DFQATT and SNEGSKA (reference sequence). In DNA form, the CDR3 reads TGCAGTGCTAGAGATTTAACAGGGGGGAGATCCATGAACACTGAAGCTTTCTTT. Its translation: CSARDLTGGRSMNTEAFF.

CDR3: CASNPPAGAYNEQFF. For the CDR3, the DNA is TGTGCCAGCAACCCTCCGGCAGGGGCTTACAATGAGCAGTTCTTC. The genes are TRBV11-2 and TRBJ2-1; D may be TRBD1 (6 bases). The CDR3 has 15 residues. Germline CDR1 is SGHAT and CDR2 is FQNNGV. V lost 7 bases and J 4 bases, leaving 17 bases between the germline ends.

This chain joins TRBV5-1 and TRBJ1-5; no clear D. V shed 4 bases and J shed 0 bases, with 5 bases lying between them. CDR1 and CDR2 from the germline V gene are SGHRS and YFSETQ. The CDR3 consists of 13 residues. The CDR3 protein is CASSPDSNQPQHF. In DNA, the CDR3 is TGCGCCAGCAGCCCGGATAGCAATCAGCCCCAGCATTTT. Full variable domain (missing parts from reference TRBV5-1 and TRBJ1-5): KAGVTQTPRYLIKTRGQQVTLSCSPISGHRSVSWYQQTPGQGLQFLFEYFSETQRNKGNFPGRFSGRQFSNSRSEMNVSTLELGDSALYLCASSPDSNQPQHFGDGTRLSIL.

The chain couples TRBV6-2 or TRBV6-3 to TRBJ1-2, with 9 bases lining up with TRBD1. The germline V gene has CDR1 MNHEY and CDR2 SVGEGT. V shed 6 bases, J shed 4 bases, and the junction held 6 bases outside the gene matches. The CDR3 consists of 14 residues. CDR3 sequence reads: CASSLRDRAYGYTF. The CDR3, as DNA: TGTGCCAGCAGCCTCCGGGACAGGGCCTATGGCTACACCTTC.

The V call is TRBV14, the J call TRBJ1-2, with 7 bases lining up with TRBD1. J gave up 6 bases and V 4 bases, and 8 bases lay outside the gene matches. There are 14 residues in the CDR3. CDR1 and CDR2 from the germline V gene are SGHDN and FVKESK. The DNA of the CDR3 is TGTGCCAGCAGCCGTTACAGGGGAGGGGATGGCTACACCTTC. Translated, it gives CASSRYRGGDGYTF.

The chain is built from TRBV19 and TRBJ2-5; D may match TRBD1 or TRBD2 (5 bases each). V was cut by 4 bases and J by 9 bases, with 21 bases left in between. Germline lookup yields CDR1 LNHDA and CDR2 SQIVND (reference sequence). The CDR3 contains 15 residues. In DNA form, the CDR3 reads TGTGCCAGTAGTACTCCCGGGACCCCCGAGGCGCCCCAGTACTTC. This codes for CASSTPGTPEAPQYF.

The DNA for the CDR3 is TGTGCCAGCATCGAGGGTCGGACAGGGATCAACACCGGGGAGCTGTTTTTT. Translation gives CASIEGRTGINTGELFF. The chain recombines TRBV2 with TRBJ2-2; 8 bases are a match to TRBD1. Trimming at V came to 7 bases and at J to 2 bases, leaving 12 bases not matched to a gene. The CDR3 is made up of 17 amino acids. Per the germline V gene, CDR1 is SNHLY and CDR2 is FYNNEI.